The 30 T cell receptor beta chains in this list originate from one sample, sequenced in a study of blood T cells in healthy people across ages. A second PCR of about 6 to 12 cycles used a sample-barcoded 5' primer and a J-beta primer mix. TCRdb independently ran MiXCR on the 5' RACE reads; one entry per CDR3 protein. Of approximately 960,000 distinct CDR3 sequences listed, just under 30% are singletons. This sample also appeared in a second study, on T cells of mothers and their children.

Sequencing used blood. These receptor sequences come from a middle-aged woman in good health.

This clonotype has ten or more counts. The rearrangement links TRBV11-2 to TRBJ2-1; D may be TRBD1 (9 bases). V was pared by 5 bases and J by 3 bases, with 26 bases between. The CDR3 is made up of 19 amino acids. Germline values: CDR1 SGHAT, CDR2 FQNNGV. The CDR3 is CASSLLPGGGQGDYNEQFF. Here the CDR3 DNA reads TGTGCCAGCAGCCTACTACCGGGGGGGGGACAGGGTGACTACAATGAGCAGTTCTTC.

This clonotype was recorded many times. V is TRBV20-1 and J is TRBJ2-7; TRBD2 agrees at 7 bases. Unmatched junction bases numbered 7, after V lost 0 bases and J lost 2 bases. The CDR3 runs to 15 residues. The V gene's germline CDR1 is DFQATT and CDR2 SNEGSKA (reference sequence). The CDR3 protein is CSARDGGVSTYEQYF. The CDR3 DNA sequence: TGCAGTGCTAGAGATGGGGGGGTCTCCACCTACGAGCAGTACTTC.

The genes are TRBV18 and TRBJ2-2, with TRBD2 as a possible D gene (6 bases). Germline-derived CDR1 and CDR2 are KGHSH and LQKENI. The CDR3 has 15 amino acids. The germline V and J ends were trimmed by 3 bases and 0 bases, with 8 bases remaining between them. Here the CDR3 DNA reads TGTGCCAGCTCACCTTCGGGGGCGAACACCGGGGAGCTGTTTTTT. Translated, it gives CASSPSGANTGELFF. The entire variable domain, with the rest obtained from reference TRBV18 and TRBJ2-2, is as follows: NAGVMQNPRHLVRRRGQEARLRCSPMKGHSHVYWYRQLPEEGLKFMVYLQKENIIDESGMPKERFSAEFPKEGPSILRIQQVVRGDSAAYFCASSPSGANTGELFFGEGSRLTVL.

The CDR3 DNA follows: TGCGCCAGCAGCTTGGCCGGGAGAAGTGGCTACACCTTC. Protein product: CASSLAGRSGYTF. The rearrangement joins TRBV5-1 to TRBJ1-2; D not certain. The germline CDR1 and CDR2 sequences are SGHRS and YFSETQ. CDR3 size: 13 residues. V was trimmed by 0 bases and J by 7 bases, leaving 10 bases between them.

This clonotype was observed a handful of times. At one end the junction does not follow the germline gene, possibly because of a read error. This chain connects TRBV7-8 to TRBJ1-5; D ambiguous. The CDR3 is 17 amino acids. Per germline, CDR1 SGHVS and CDR2 FQNEAQ. The DNA for the CDR3 is TGTGCCAGCAGCCCGAGCGGCAGCCCATATAGCAATCGGCCCCAGCATTTT. It translates to CASSPSGSPYSNRPQHF.

The chain couples TRBV14 to TRBJ1-6; TRBD1 matches 8 bases. The CDR3 sequence is 15 residues long. V dropped 1 base and J dropped 7; count of bases not matched to a gene: 3. Germline V gene lookup returns CDR1 SGHDN and CDR2 FVKESK. CDR3 DNA sequence: TGTGCCAGCAGCCAAGGACAGGGGAAGAATTCACCCCTCCACTTT. Its translation is CASSQGQGKNSPLHF.

This clonotype was found a few times. V usage is TRBV6-5 and J usage is TRBJ2-7, with no clear D. V was trimmed by 2 bases and J by 5 bases, leaving 16 bases between them. The CDR3 has 15 amino acids. The germline V gene encodes CDR1 MNHEY and CDR2 SVGAGI. The CDR3 nucleotides are TGTGCCAGCAGTTACCATGCTGGGCAGAAGGACGAGCAGTACTTC. Translating it yields CASSYHAGQKDEQYF.

This clonotype was counted only a few times. The chain uses TRBV6-2 or TRBV6-3 and TRBJ2-3, with 7 bases aligning to TRBD2. After removal of 5 bases from V and 8 bases from J, the junction contained 13 bases not matched to a gene. Germline V gives CDR1 MNHEY, CDR2 SVGEGT. The CDR3 extends over 15 amino acids. The CDR3 bases are TGTGCCAGCAGTGTCGTCGTGGGAGGGCCCGGTACGCAGTATTTT. Protein sequence: CASSVVVGGPGTQYF.

Regarding this clonotype: The germline gene is not matched at one end of the junction; a read error may be the cause. The J gene is TRBJ1-4, the V gene TRBV20-1; a weak D match, TRBD1 (6 bases). The germline CDR1 and CDR2 sequences are DFQATT and SNEGSKA (reference sequence). The CDR3 has 14 amino acids. The CDR3 loop reads CSARGGVPSEKLFF. The CDR3 coding sequence is TGCAGTGCAAGAGGGGGGGTACCGAGTGAAAAACTGTTTTTT.

This clonotype has a handful of counts. The CDR3 here is CASSLPGGVRNQPQHF. DNA for the CDR3: TGTGCCAGCAGCCTTCCAGGGGGCGTCCGCAATCAGCCCCAGCATTTT. The rearrangement uses TRBV7-8 and TRBJ1-5; 8 bases agree with TRBD1. Per the germline V gene, CDR1 is SGHVS and CDR2 is FQNEAQ. The length of the CDR3 is 16 residues. The ends lost 5 bases at V and 2 bases at J; junction bases unmatched: 8.

This clonotype was counted many times. The V gene is TRBV15, the J gene TRBJ1-2; D gene uncertain. V was clipped by 1 base and J by 1 base, with 7 bases between them. This CDR3 spans 14 amino acids. CDR1 is LNHNV and CDR2 is YYDKDF in the germline V gene (reference sequence). CDR3 coding DNA: TGTGCCACCAGCAGAGTTGGCCGTAACTATGGCTACACCTTC. Protein: CATSRVGRNYGYTF. Complete variable domain (other parts from reference TRBV15 and TRBJ1-2): DAMVIQNPRYQVTQFGKPVTLSCSQTLNHNVMYWYQQKSSQAPKLLFHYYDKDFNNEADTPDNFQSRRPNTSFCFLDIRSPGLGDTAMYLCATSRVGRNYGYTFGSGTRLTVV.

This clonotype has a handful of counts. The chain combines TRBV5-1 with TRBJ1-1; D possibly corresponds to TRBD1 (5 bases). There are 15 residues in the CDR3. CDR1 and CDR2 (germline): SGHRS, YFSETQ. Trimming stripped 3 bases from V and 3 bases from J, with 15 bases between. The CDR3 coding sequence is TGCGCCAGCAGCTCATGGACGGGGGAGGACACTGAAGCTTTCTTT. Encoded protein: CASSSWTGEDTEAFF.

V and J are TRBV12-3 or TRBV12-4 and TRBJ1-1, with 7 bases fitting TRBD1. The trim removed 5 bases at V and 4 bases at J, leaving 7 bases unmatched. The CDR3 totals 14 residues. The CDR3 spells CASSPGTAPTEAFF. The CDR3 region has the DNA TGTGCCAGCAGTCCCGGGACAGCCCCCACTGAAGCTTTCTTT.

The chain recombines TRBV5-1 with TRBJ2-7; possible D gene TRBD2, 5 bases. The CDR3 consists of 13 residues. Trimming took 0 bases from V and 5 from J, leaving 9 bases between them. Germline V lookup: CDR1 SGHRS, CDR2 YFSETQ. The CDR3 DNA follows: TGCGCCAGCAGCTTGGACGATAGCGACGAGCAGTACTTC. This encodes CASSLDDSDEQYF.

The count of this clonotype is one. The genes are TRBV28 and TRBJ1-2; no definite D call. Looked up from germline, CDR1 is MDHEN and CDR2 is SYDVKM. V lost 4 bases to trimming and J lost 0 bases, with 9 bases between them. The CDR3 has 14 residues. CDR3 sequence: CASSSPGTNYGYTF. The CDR3 DNA reads TGTGCCAGCAGTTCACCGGGGACTAACTATGGCTACACCTTC.

In this sample, this clonotype turned up a few times. The gene calls are TRBV12-3 or TRBV12-4 and TRBJ2-7, with 7 nucleotides matching TRBD2. V shed 4 bases and J 0 bases; nucleotides not matched to a gene: 6. The CDR3 consists of 15 residues. The CDR3 here is CASSSQSGASYEQYF. The CDR3 DNA reads TGTGCCAGCAGTTCACAGAGCGGGGCCTCCTACGAGCAGTACTTC.

Ten or more counts support this clonotype. The chain couples TRBV28 to TRBJ2-1; the D gene is possibly TRBD1 (5 bases). This CDR3 spans 14 amino acids. Trimming took off 8 bases at V and 6 bases at J, with 17 bases between the two ends. Germline CDR1 reads MDHEN; CDR2 reads SYDVKM. CDR3 region: CASRTENRLNEQFF. The DNA of the CDR3 is TGTGCCAGCCGTACTGAGAACAGGCTCAATGAGCAGTTCTTC. Full variable domain (missing parts from reference TRBV28 and TRBJ2-1): DVKVTQSSRYLVKRTGEKVFLECVQDMDHENMFWYRQDPGLGLRLIYFSYDVKMKEKGDIPEGYSVSREKKERFSLILESASTNQTSMYLCASRTENRLNEQFFGPGTRLTVL.

The rearrangement links TRBV28 to TRBJ2-7; D uncertain. Germline CDR1 is MDHEN and CDR2 is SYDVKM. V lost 7 bases and J 6 bases, leaving 13 bases between the germline ends. The CDR3 contains 12 residues. The chain's CDR3 is CASTTDVSEQYF. CDR3 nucleotide sequence: TGTGCCAGCACTACGGATGTAAGCGAGCAGTACTTC. Variable domain in full (rest from reference TRBV28 and TRBJ2-7): DVKVTQSSRYLVKRTGEKVFLECVQDMDHENMFWYRQDPGLGLRLIYFSYDVKMKEKGDIPEGYSVSREKKERFSLILESASTNQTSMYLCASTTDVSEQYFGPGTRLTVT.

The J gene is TRBJ2-1, the V gene TRBV12-3 or TRBV12-4, with D possibly called TRBD1 or TRBD2 (5 bases each). The J call may be mistaken, given a closer DNA end match to TRBJ2-7. The CDR3 runs 16 residues. CDR3 region: CASRFGTDATYNEQYF. CDR3 sequence (DNA): TGTGCCAGCCGCTTCGGGACCGATGCCACCTACAATGAGCAGTACTTC.

This clonotype has just a few counts. The chain couples TRBV15 to TRBJ2-4, with TRBD2 matching 9 bases. With the DNA end fitting TRBJ2-7 better, the J assignment may be wrong. The CDR3 length is 15 residues. Germline V gene lookup returns CDR1 LNHNV and CDR2 YYDKDF (reference sequence). The CDR3: CATSRDGGGVYEQYF. The CDR3 DNA sequence: TGTGCCACCAGCAGAGACGGCGGGGGGGTTTACGAGCAGTACTTC.

The chain carries TRBV5-1 and TRBJ2-4; D may be TRBD2 (5 bases). Germline V gene lookup returns CDR1 SGHRS and CDR2 YFSETQ. CDR3 size: 13 residues. Trimming left V 4 bases short and J 13 bases short, with 18 bases between. The CDR3 bases are TGCGCCAGCAGCGGGTCGGGGTCCGGTGAGCAGTACTTC. This translates into CASSGSGSGEQYF.

The chain recombines TRBV3-1 with TRBJ2-7; perhaps TRBD1 as D (6 bases). The V end was cut by 4 bases, the J end by 5 bases, with 9 bases between. This CDR3 is built from 12 residues. Germline V gene lookup returns CDR1 LGHDT and CDR2 YNNKEL (reference sequence). CDR3 DNA: TGTGCCAGCAGCCCAGGGGAAGACGAGCAGTACTTC. This translates into CASSPGEDEQYF.

The chain combines TRBV5-1 with TRBJ2-7; 11 nucleotides agree with TRBD1. The tail of the sequence fits TRBJ2-5 better, so the J call may be wrong. The germline V gene has CDR1 SGHRS and CDR2 YFSETQ. The CDR3 is made up of 15 amino acids. DNA of the CDR3: TGCGCCAGTAGCGAGGGGACAGGGGGAGGAGAGACCCAGTACTTC. It specifies CASSEGTGGGETQYF.

This rearrangement joins TRBV11-2 to TRBJ2-1, with 7 positions matching TRBD2. From germline, CDR1 is SGHAT and CDR2 FQNNGV. The J segment lost 9 bases and the V segment lost 5 bases, leaving 13 bases of the junction unmatched. CDR3 length: 15 residues. The CDR3 DNA reads TGTGCCAGCAGCCCCGAGCGGGGTGGTGTTGGTGAGCAGTTCTTC. This codes for CASSPERGGVGEQFF.

Ten or more counts support this clonotype. The chain uses TRBV6-5 and TRBJ2-7, with unresolved D. The CDR3 extends over 11 amino acids. The germline V and J ends were trimmed by 6 bases and 6 bases, with 9 bases remaining between them. From germline, CDR1 is MNHEY and CDR2 SVGAGI. CDR3 loop: CASSYLGEQYF. Here the CDR3 DNA reads TGTGCCAGCAGCTACCTGGGCGAGCAGTACTTC.

This clonotype was detected a few times. The gene calls are TRBV27 and TRBJ2-7; D perhaps matches TRBD1 (5 bases). Deletions cut 6 bases from V and 5 bases from J, with 14 bases between. The CDR3 is 13 residues long. Germline loops: CDR1 MNHEY, CDR2 SMNVEV (reference sequence). CDR3 sequence: CASSQNRLHEQYF. The CDR3 DNA reads as TGTGCCAGCAGCCAGAACAGGCTCCACGAGCAGTACTTC.

This clonotype was recorded a few times. The chain is built from TRBV14 and TRBJ2-7; possibly TRBD1 for D (5 bases). In germline, CDR1 is SGHDN, CDR2 FVKESK. V was pared by 7 bases and J by 0 bases, with 13 bases between. The CDR3 consists of 14 residues. CDR3 residues: CASTSRGFSYEQYF. The CDR3 region has the DNA TGTGCCAGCACTTCTAGGGGTTTCTCCTACGAGCAGTACTTC.

The chain recombines TRBV12-3 or TRBV12-4 with TRBJ1-1; 7 bases agree with TRBD1. The CDR3 totals 15 residues. Trimming at V came to 7 bases and at J to 5 bases, leaving 13 bases not matched to a gene. As DNA, the CDR3 is TGTGCCAGCACCCGACAGGGCCCGATTAAAACTGAAGCTTTCTTT. Protein product: CASTRQGPIKTEAFF.

The gene calls are TRBV24-1 and TRBJ2-1; 7 bases line up with TRBD1. Trimming took 8 bases from V and 2 from J; bases not matched to a gene: 5. CDR3 length: 14 residues. Germline CDR1 reads KGHDR; CDR2 reads SFDVKD. CDR3 coding DNA: TGTGCCACCAACCAAGGGGGCGCCTACAATGAGCAGTTCTTC. Its protein is CATNQGGAYNEQFF.

This clonotype occurred a few times. The CDR3 loop reads CASKLGQGRSNEQYF. In nucleotides, the CDR3 is TGTGCCAGCAAACTCGGACAGGGGAGGAGCAATGAGCAGTACTTC. V usage is TRBV12-3 or TRBV12-4 and J usage is TRBJ2-7, with 9 bases lining up with TRBD1. With 7 bases clipped from V and 7 bases from J, the junction kept 14 bases outside the gene matches. The CDR3 is 15 residues long.